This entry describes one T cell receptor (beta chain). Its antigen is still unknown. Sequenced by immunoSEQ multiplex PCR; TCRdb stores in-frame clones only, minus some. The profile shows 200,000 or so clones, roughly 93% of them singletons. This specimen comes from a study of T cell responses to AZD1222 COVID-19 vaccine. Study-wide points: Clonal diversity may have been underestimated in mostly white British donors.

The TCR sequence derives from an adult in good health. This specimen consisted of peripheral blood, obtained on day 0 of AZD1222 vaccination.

CDR3 DNA sequence: TGTGCCAGCAGCCCTAGGGGGGGACTAGCGGGAGATGAGCAGTTCTTC. It yields the protein CASSPRGGLAGDEQFF. The chain has TRBV9 and TRBJ2-1; 14 bases align to TRBD2. CDR1 and CDR2 (germline): SGDLS, YYNGEE. J lost 8 bases, V lost 4 bases, and 8 bases had no gene match. The CDR3 runs to 16 residues.